Listed below are T cell receptor beta chains from one sample, sequenced in a study of cytomegalovirus exposure and HLA in healthy donors. TCRdb keeps only in-frame clones here, not all; method: immunoSEQ multiplex PCR. This table has 95,000 to 150,000 clones, over 75% appearing once. Sequencing was carried out using PBMCs. These receptors originate from a young man in good health and CMV-seronegative. Both conserved end residues are part of each CDR3. The D gene is left open where the match is weak. Expanded clones get a size class; other rows say once, few or many, or leave the size out.

v_call	j_call	d_call	clone_size	cdr3_nt	cdr3_aa
TRBV7-6	TRBJ2-7	TRBD2	.	TGTGCCAGCAGCTCACGCCCCCGCGGGAGCTACGAGCAGTACTTC	CASSSRPRGSYEQYF
TRBV2	TRBJ2-5	.	.	TGTGCCAGCAGTGGCGTAGAGACCCAGTACTTC	CASSGVETQYF
TRBV2	TRBJ2-5	TRBD2	.	TGTGCCAGCAGTGAAGGGGGACTAGCGGGGGGGGGACGAGAGACCCAGTACTTC	CASSEGGLAGGGRETQYF
TRBV25-1	TRBJ1-4	TRBD1	few	TGTGCCAGCAGTGCAGGGGGCGAGAGTGAAAAACTGTTTTTT	CASSAGGESEKLFF
TRBV28	TRBJ1-5	.	.	TGTGCCAGCAGTTCCTGGACAGAGTCCCAGCATTTT	CASSSWTESQHF
TRBV5-6	TRBJ1-1	.	few	TGTGCCAGCAGCCAGGGACAAGGAGGAGCTTTCTTT	CASSQGQGGAFF
TRBV7-8	TRBJ2-7	TRBD1	.	TGTGCCAGCAGCTTCACCCTCCCTCAGACAGGGGGCCACACCTACGAGCAGTACTTC	CASSFTLPQTGGHTYEQYF
TRBV2	TRBJ1-1	.	.	TGTGCCAGTGGCGGGGGGGCCCTTATGAACACTGAAGCTTTCTTT	CASGGGALMNTEAFF
TRBV28	TRBJ2-3	.	.	TGTGCCAGCAGTTTATCCCGGAGGGTAGATACGCAGTATTTT	CASSLSRRVDTQYF
TRBV4-1	TRBJ2-7	.	.	TGCGCCAGCAGCCAAGATTCTATCGAGCAGTACTTC	CASSQDSIEQYF
TRBV5-1	TRBJ1-2	TRBD1	.	TGCGCCAGCAGCCCCCGGACAGGGGGCGCGGGGGGTGGCTACACCTTC	CASSPRTGGAGGGYTF
TRBV7-8	TRBJ2-7	TRBD2	.	TGTGCCAGCAGCTTAGAGACTAGCGGGGGTCCGAGCTCCTACGAGCAGTACTTC	CASSLETSGGPSSYEQYF
TRBV9	TRBJ2-5	TRBD2	few	TGTGCCAGCAGCCTCGGAGTCGGAACCCGCGGGGGGGATCAAGAGACCCAGTACTTC	CASSLGVGTRGGDQETQYF
TRBV2	TRBJ2-7	.	once	TGTGCCAGCAGTGATTCGGGGTTC	CASSDSGF
TRBV10-1	TRBJ2-3	.	.	TGCGCCAGCAGTGATCGGGAGGATACGCAGTATTTT	CASSDREDTQYF